Below, 14 T cell receptor beta chains from the same sample are listed, as sequenced in a study of T cells in Graves' hyperthyroidism and ophthalmopathy. The source material, RNA transcripts, was used to amplify TCR beta CDR3 regions. The TCR CDR3 was amplified in a first-round RT-PCR using the HTBI primer set. TCRdb reprocessed the multiplex PCR reads via MiXCR and lists one record per CDR3 protein. The sample includes around 800,000 distinct CDR3 sequences, around 39% seen only once; the top ten take approximately 8.7%. Sequenced input: blood. The receptors stem from a man aged 18 to 30 with Graves' hyperthyroidism.

The chain carries TRBV5-1 and TRBJ2-7; D is possibly TRBD1 or TRBD2 (6 bases each). This CDR3 contains 14 residues. Germline assignment: CDR1 SGHRS and CDR2 YFSETQ. Trimming cost V 4 bases and J 5 bases, with 16 bases left between them. CDR3 DNA sequence: TGCGCCAGCAGCCTCTTTAACAGGGAGGACGAGCAGTACTTC. As protein: CASSLFNREDEQYF.

About this clonotype: The junction differs from germline at one of its ends, possibly a read error. The rearrangement uses TRBV25-1 and TRBJ1-2; D is ambiguous. The CDR3 covers 14 residues. Germline loops: CDR1 MGHDK, CDR2 SYGVNS. DNA for the CDR3: TGTGCCGGCAGTATAGGGATTTTTTACTATGGCTACACCTTC. Amino acids: CAGSIGIFYYGYTF.

The chain has TRBV7-9 and TRBJ2-2; 10 bases agree with TRBD2. V shed 6 bases and J 5 bases; nucleotides not matched to a gene: 6. Looked up from germline, CDR1 is SEHNR and CDR2 is FQNEAQ (reference sequence). The CDR3 extends over 15 amino acids. The CDR3 is CASSPFSGGTGELFF. The CDR3 region has the DNA TGTGCCAGCAGTCCCTTTAGCGGGGGGACCGGGGAGCTGTTTTTT.

This chain links TRBV2 with TRBJ2-2, with 14 bases identical to TRBD2. The CDR3 has 15 amino acids. CDR1 and CDR2 (germline): SNHLY, FYNNEI. Germline trimming cut 5 bases from V and 6 bases from J; bases unmatched to any gene: 2. The CDR3 sequence is CASSPTSGGAGELFF. DNA of the CDR3: TGTGCCAGCAGTCCGACTAGCGGGGGGGCCGGGGAGCTGTTTTTT. The full variable domain, rest sourced from reference TRBV2 and TRBJ2-2, is EPEVTQTPSHQVTQMGQEVILRCVPISNHLYFYWYRQILGQKVEFLVSFYNNEISEKSEIFDDQFSVERPDGSNFTLKIRSTKLEDSAMYFCASSPTSGGAGELFFGEGSRLTVL.

The rearrangement joins TRBV10-3 to TRBJ1-6, with 9 positions matching TRBD1. V lost 0 bases, J lost 8 bases, and 5 bases stayed unmatched. CDR3 length: 16 residues. CDR1 is ENHRY and CDR2 is SYGVKD in the germline V gene. The CDR3 protein is CAISESAGTGYSPLHF. The CDR3, as DNA: TGTGCCATCAGTGAGTCCGCCGGGACAGGGTATTCACCCCTCCACTTT.

The rearrangement links TRBV10-3 to TRBJ1-5; 7 nucleotides agree with TRBD1. V shed 10 bases, J shed 6 bases, and the junction held 9 bases outside the gene matches. The germline V gene has CDR1 ENHRY and CDR2 SYGVKD. The CDR3 length is 13 residues. The CDR3 DNA is TGTGCCACCGGGACAGACAGTGCTCAGCCCCAGCATTTT. Protein sequence: CATGTDSAQPQHF.

In this sample, this clonotype turned up many times. The genes are TRBV20-1 and TRBJ1-1; D ambiguous. Trimming removed 4 bases from V and 8 bases from J, with 23 bases in between. The CDR3 contains 15 residues. CDR1 DFQATT and CDR2 SNEGSKA come from the germline V gene (reference sequence). CDR3 region: CSATLPFDILAEAFF. CDR3 in DNA: TGCAGTGCTACCCTCCCTTTTGACATTTTGGCCGAAGCTTTCTTT.

Notes on this clonotype: A much larger clone sits a single nucleotide away, making a read error possible. The J gene is TRBJ1-5, the V gene TRBV20-1; 10 nucleotides line up with TRBD1. Germline V gene lookup returns CDR1 DFQATT and CDR2 SNEGSKA (reference sequence). CDR3 size: 13 residues. The trim removed 5 bases at V and 4 bases at J, leaving 2 bases unmatched. The CDR3, as DNA: TGCAGTGCTGAGGGACAGGGGAATCAGCCCCAGCATTTT. Its protein product is CSAEGQGNQPQHF.

This clonotype is a singleton in its sample. This may come from a read error, since a much larger clone is one base off. J is TRBJ1-4 and V is TRBV7-9; no clear D gene. Germline lookup yields CDR1 SEHNR and CDR2 FQNEAQ (reference sequence). The CDR3 length is 14 residues. CDR3 nucleotides: TGTGCCAGCAGCGTTAGAAGAACTAATGAAAAACTGCTTTTT. Translated, it gives CASSVRRTNEKLLF.

This clonotype was seen at least ten times. V is TRBV6-6 and J is TRBJ2-6; the D gene is possibly TRBD1 (6 bases). Germline-derived CDR1 and CDR2 are MNHNY and SVGAGI (reference sequence). V was clipped by 7 bases and J by 2 bases, with 12 bases between them. The CDR3 covers 15 residues. CDR3 region: CASIKQGAGANVLTF. CDR3 sequence (DNA): TGTGCCAGCATTAAACAGGGCGCTGGGGCCAACGTCCTGACTTTC.

This clonotype came up many times. The chain couples TRBV14 to TRBJ1-2; D is perhaps TRBD1 (5 bases). The CDR3 runs to 14 residues. V was shortened by 0 bases and J by 8 bases, with 13 bases between the two germline ends. Germline V gives CDR1 SGHDN, CDR2 FVKESK. The chain's CDR3 is CASSQDMSGTGYTF. In nucleotides, the CDR3 is TGTGCCAGCAGCCAAGACATGTCAGGGACCGGCTACACCTTC.

This chain joins TRBV10-3 and TRBJ2-5; possibly TRBD1 for D (7 bases). Germline CDR1 is ENHRY and CDR2 is SYGVKD. Trimming cost V 8 bases and J 4 bases, with 23 bases left between them. The CDR3 is 16 residues long. CDR3 nucleotide sequence: TGTGCCATCGCGAGGGGGCGGGGCCCCGCCGGAGAGACCCAGTACTTC. It codes for CAIARGRGPAGETQYF.

In its sample, this clonotype was seen many times. V and J are TRBV15 and TRBJ2-5; no reliable D call. Germline CDR1 LNHNV, CDR2 YYDKDF (reference sequence). The length of the CDR3 is 14 residues. The ends were cut back, 6 bases at V and 5 bases at J, with 16 bases in the middle. CDR3 residues: CATSFEPGVETQYF. DNA of the CDR3: TGTGCCACCAGTTTCGAGCCGGGTGTGGAGACCCAGTACTTC. The full variable domain, rest sourced from reference TRBV15 and TRBJ2-5, is DAMVIQNPRYQVTQFGKPVTLSCSQTLNHNVMYWYQQKSSQAPKLLFHYYDKDFNNEADTPDNFQSRRPNTSFCFLDIRSPGLGDTAMYLCATSFEPGVETQYFGPGTRLLVL.

This chain links TRBV7-3 with TRBJ1-5; 7 nucleotides agree with TRBD1. There are 17 residues in the CDR3. The germline gives CDR1 SGHTA, CDR2 FQGTGA. V dropped 2 bases and J dropped 2; count of bases not matched to a gene: 9. In DNA form, the CDR3 reads TGTGCCAGCAGCTTAGCCTTCAAGGGGGCGGGCAATCAGCCCCAGCATTTT. It specifies CASSLAFKGAGNQPQHF. The full variable domain, completed using reference TRBV7-3 and TRBJ1-5, is GAGVSQTPSNKVTEKGKYVELRCDPISGHTALYWYRQSLGQGPEFLIYFQGTGAADDSGLPNDRFFAVRPEGSVSTLKIQRTERGDSAVYLCASSLAFKGAGNQPQHFGDGTRLSIL.